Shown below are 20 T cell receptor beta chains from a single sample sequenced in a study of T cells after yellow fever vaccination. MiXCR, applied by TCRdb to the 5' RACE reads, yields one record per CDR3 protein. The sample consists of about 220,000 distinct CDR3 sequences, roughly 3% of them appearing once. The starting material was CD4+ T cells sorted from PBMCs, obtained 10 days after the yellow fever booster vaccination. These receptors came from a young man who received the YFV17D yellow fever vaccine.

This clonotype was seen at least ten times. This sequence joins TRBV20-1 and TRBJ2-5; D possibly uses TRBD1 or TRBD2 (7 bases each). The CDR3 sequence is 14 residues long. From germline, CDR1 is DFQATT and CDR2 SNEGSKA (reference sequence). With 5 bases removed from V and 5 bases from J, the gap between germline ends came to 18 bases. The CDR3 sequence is CSAEGVRGGETQYF. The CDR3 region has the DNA TGCAGTGCTGAGGGTGTCAGGGGGGGCGAGACCCAGTACTTC.

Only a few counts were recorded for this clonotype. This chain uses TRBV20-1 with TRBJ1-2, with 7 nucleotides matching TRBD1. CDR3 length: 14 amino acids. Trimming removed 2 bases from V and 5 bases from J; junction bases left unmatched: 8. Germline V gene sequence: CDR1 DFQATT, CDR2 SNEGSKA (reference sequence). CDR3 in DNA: TGCAGTGCTAGAACCCAACAGGGGCTTTATGGCTACACCTTC. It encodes CSARTQQGLYGYTF.

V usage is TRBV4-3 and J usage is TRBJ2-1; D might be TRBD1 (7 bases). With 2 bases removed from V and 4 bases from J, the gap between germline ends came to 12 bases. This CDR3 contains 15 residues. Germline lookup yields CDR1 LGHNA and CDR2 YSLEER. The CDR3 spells CASSQHQGGYNEQFF. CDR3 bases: TGCGCCAGCAGCCAACACCAGGGGGGATACAATGAGCAGTTCTTC.

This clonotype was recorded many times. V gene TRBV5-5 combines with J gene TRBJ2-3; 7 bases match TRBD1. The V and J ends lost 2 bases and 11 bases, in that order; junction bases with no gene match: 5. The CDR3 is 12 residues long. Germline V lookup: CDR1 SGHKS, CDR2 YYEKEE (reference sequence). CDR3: CASSFRDSQQYF. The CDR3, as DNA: TGTGCCAGCAGCTTCCGGGACAGTCAGCAGTATTTT.

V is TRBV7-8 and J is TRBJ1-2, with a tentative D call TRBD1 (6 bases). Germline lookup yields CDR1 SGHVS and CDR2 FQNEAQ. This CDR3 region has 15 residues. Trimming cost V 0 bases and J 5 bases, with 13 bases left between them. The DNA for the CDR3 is TGTGCCAGCAGCTTAGCTGCCGGGAGGGGGTATGGCTACACCTTC. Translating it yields CASSLAAGRGYGYTF.

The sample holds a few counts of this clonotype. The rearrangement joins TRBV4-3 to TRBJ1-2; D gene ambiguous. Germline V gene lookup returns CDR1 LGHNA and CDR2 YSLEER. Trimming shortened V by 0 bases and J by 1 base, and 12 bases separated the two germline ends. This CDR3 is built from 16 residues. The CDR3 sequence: CASSQDGGGVNYGYTF. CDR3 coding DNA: TGCGCCAGCAGCCAAGACGGCGGCGGAGTTAACTATGGCTACACCTTC.

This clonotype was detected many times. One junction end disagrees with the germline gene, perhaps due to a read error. CDR3 amino acids: CASSLGDRGRGETQYF. The CDR3 nucleotides are TGTGCTAGCAGCTTAGGGGACAGGGGGCGTGGAGAGACCCAGTACTTC. The J gene is TRBJ2-5, the V gene TRBV7-7; 12 positions agree with TRBD1. The CDR3 totals 16 residues. Germline CDR1 and CDR2: SSHAT and FNYEAQ (reference sequence).

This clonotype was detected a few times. The chain's CDR3 is CASSLEGNNQPQHF. CDR3 coding DNA: TGCGCCAGCAGCTTGGAAGGGAACAATCAGCCCCAGCATTTT. The chain carries TRBV5-1 and TRBJ1-5; D not certain. This CDR3 has 14 amino acids. Germline V gene data show CDR1 as SGHRS and CDR2 as YFSETQ. Trimming removed 0 bases at V and 3 bases at J, with 7 bases between.

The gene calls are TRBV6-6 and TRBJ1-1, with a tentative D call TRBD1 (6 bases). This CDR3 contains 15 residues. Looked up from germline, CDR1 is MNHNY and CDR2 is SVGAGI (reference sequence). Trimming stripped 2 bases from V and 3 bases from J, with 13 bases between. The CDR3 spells CASSYADSTYTEAFF. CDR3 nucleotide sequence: TGTGCCAGCAGTTACGCGGACAGTACTTACACTGAAGCTTTCTTT.

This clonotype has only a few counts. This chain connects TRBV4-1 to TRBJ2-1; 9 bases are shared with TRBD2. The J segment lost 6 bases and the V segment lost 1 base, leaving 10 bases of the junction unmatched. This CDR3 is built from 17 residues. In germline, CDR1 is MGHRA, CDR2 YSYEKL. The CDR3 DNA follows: TGCGCCAGCAGCCAAGTTCCCCTAGCGGGGAGGGGCAATGAGCAGTTCTTC. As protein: CASSQVPLAGRGNEQFF.

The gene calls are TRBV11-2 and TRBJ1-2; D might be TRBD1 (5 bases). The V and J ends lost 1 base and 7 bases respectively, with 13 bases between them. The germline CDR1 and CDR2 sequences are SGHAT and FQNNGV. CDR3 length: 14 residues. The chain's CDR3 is CASSLVGGDGGYTF. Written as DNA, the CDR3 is TGTGCCAGCAGCTTAGTGGGGGGAGACGGTGGCTACACCTTC. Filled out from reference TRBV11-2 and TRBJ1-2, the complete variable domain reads EAGVAQSPRYKIIEKRQSVAFWCNPISGHATLYWYQQILGQGPKLLIQFQNNGVVDDSQLPKDRFSAERLKGVDSTLKIQPAKLEDSAVYLCASSLVGGDGGYTFGSGTRLTVV.

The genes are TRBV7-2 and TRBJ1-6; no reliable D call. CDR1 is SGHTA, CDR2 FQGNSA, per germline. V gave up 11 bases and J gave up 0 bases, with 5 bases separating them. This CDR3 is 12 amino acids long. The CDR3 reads CAGHSYNSPLHF. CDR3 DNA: TGTGCCGGCCACTCCTATAATTCACCCCTCCACTTT.

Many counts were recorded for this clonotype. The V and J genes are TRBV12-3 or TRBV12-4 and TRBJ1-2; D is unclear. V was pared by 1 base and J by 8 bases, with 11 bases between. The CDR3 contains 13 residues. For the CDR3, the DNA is TGTGCCAGCAGTTTAGAAGACACGAGGGGCTACACCTTC. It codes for CASSLEDTRGYTF.

Written as DNA, the CDR3 is TGTGCCTCCGGGACAGGGGCTCCTAACTATGGCTACACCTTC. Encoded protein: CASGTGAPNYGYTF. This rearrangement joins TRBV30 to TRBJ1-2; 10 bases line up with TRBD1. V dropped 7 bases and J dropped 0; count of bases not matched to a gene: 5. The length of the CDR3 is 14 residues. From germline, CDR1 is GTSNPN and CDR2 SVGIG (reference sequence).

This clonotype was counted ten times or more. CDR3 sequence: CASSQAVQGRRELFF. CDR3 bases: TGTGCCAGCAGCCAAGCTGTACAGGGAAGGAGGGAGCTGTTTTTT. This rearrangement joins TRBV4-2 to TRBJ2-2; TRBD1 might be the D (6 bases). Trimming stripped 1 base from V and 9 bases from J, with 15 bases between. This CDR3 has 15 amino acids. Germline CDR1 is LGHNA and CDR2 is YNFKEQ.

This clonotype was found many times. CDR3 in amino acids: CASSRDIEGPQHF. The CDR3 DNA is TGTGCCAGCAGCCGGGACATTGAGGGGCCCCAGCATTTT. This chain uses TRBV7-9 with TRBJ1-5; TRBD1 might be the D (6 bases). Germline loops: CDR1 SEHNR, CDR2 FQNEAQ (reference sequence). V was clipped by 5 bases and J by 9 bases, with 14 bases between them. CDR3 length: 13 residues.

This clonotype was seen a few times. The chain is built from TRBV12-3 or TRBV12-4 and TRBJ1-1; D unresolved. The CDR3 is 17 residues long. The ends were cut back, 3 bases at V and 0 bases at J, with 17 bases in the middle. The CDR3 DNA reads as TGTGCCAGCAGTTTGAGTCCGGCAGGCTCTATGAACACTGAAGCTTTCTTT. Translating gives CASSLSPAGSMNTEAFF.

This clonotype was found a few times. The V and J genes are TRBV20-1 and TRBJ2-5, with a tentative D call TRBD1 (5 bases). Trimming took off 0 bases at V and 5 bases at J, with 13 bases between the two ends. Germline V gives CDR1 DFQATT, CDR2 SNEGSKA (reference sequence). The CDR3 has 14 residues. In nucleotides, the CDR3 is TGCAGTGCTAGAGAAAGGTCAGGGAAGGAGACCCAGTACTTC. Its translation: CSARERSGKETQYF.

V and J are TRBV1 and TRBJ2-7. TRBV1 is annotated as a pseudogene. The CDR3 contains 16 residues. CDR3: CTSTQTTAEGSYEQYF. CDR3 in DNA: TGCACCAGCACCCAGACTACGGCCGAGGGTTCGTACGAGCAGTACTTC.

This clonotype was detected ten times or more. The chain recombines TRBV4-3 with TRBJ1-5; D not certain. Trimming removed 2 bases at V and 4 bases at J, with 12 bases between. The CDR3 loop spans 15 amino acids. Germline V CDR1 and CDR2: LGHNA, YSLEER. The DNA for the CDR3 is TGCGCCAGCAGCCAATTTGTTCAAGAAAATCAGCCCCAGCATTTT. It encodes CASSQFVQENQPQHF.